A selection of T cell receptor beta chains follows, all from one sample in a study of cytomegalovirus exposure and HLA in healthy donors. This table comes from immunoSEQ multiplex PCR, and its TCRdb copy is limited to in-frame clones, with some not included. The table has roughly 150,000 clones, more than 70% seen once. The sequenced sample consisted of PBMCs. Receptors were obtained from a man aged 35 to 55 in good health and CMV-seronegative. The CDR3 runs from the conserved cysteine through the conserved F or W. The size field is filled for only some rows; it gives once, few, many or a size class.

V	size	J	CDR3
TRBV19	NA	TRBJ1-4	CASSMGGVWLFF
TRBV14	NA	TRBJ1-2	CASSQASQGAYGYTF
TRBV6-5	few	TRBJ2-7	CASSHWSGAYEQYF
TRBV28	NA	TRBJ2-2	CASSLPTGMGGELFF
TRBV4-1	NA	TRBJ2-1	CASSQVAGGRNEQFF
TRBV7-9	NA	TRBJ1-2	CASSLGTAELNYGYTF
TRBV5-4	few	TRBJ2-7	CASSSQLAGQSYEQYF
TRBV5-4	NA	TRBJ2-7	CASSPPGDRADEQYF
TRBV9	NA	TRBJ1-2	CASSQDREGYTF
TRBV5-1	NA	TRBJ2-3	CASSLGQGFADTQYF
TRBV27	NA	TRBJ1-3	CASSPKTGSGNTIYF
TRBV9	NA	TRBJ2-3	CATSLGDTDTQYF
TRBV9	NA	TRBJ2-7	CASSAYVSSYEQYF
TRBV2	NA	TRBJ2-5	CASSEAYRNQETQYF
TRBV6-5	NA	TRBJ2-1	CASSRGLAVNEQFF
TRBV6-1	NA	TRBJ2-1	CASSGELAGDRFF
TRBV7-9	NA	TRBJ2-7	CASTPTMDTSYEQYF
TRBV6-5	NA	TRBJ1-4	CASRFRTGGNEKLFF
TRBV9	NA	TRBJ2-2	CASSVTGTSNTGELFF
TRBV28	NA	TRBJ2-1	CASSLEEAYNEQFF
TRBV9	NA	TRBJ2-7	CASSVGEGLAGTYEQYF
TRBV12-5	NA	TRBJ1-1	CASGFDRGGTEAFF
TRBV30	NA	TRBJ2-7	CAWSVGGTYEQYF
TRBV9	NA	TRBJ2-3	CASSDATAGGPDTQYF
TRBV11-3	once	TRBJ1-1	CASSPPTGGGMGTEAFF
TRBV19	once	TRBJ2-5	CASSGDRIETQYF
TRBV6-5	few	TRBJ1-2	CASSYGGGSLNGYTF
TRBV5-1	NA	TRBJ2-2	CASSILDGGELFF
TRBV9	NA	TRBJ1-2	CASSSSLGRGNTNYGYTF
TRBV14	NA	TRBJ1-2	CASSQGSGTLYTF
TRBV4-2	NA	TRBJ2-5	CASSQDRRVEETQYF
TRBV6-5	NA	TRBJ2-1	CASSLGGGFYEQFF
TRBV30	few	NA	CAWSVSYEQYF
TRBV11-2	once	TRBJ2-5	CASSLVGTSGGLAGTQYF
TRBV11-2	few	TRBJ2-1	CASSLEGQPGNNEQFF
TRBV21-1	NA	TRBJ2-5	CASSPLETQYF
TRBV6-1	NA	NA	CASSQDRAYEQYF
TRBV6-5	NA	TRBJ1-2	CASSDRGFYGYTF
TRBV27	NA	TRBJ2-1	CASSPSGGGGSSYNEQFF
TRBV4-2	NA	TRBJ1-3	CASSLDRVSGNTIYF
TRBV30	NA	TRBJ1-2	CAWAETETVAGYTF
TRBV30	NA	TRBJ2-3	CAWTRGTASTDTQYF
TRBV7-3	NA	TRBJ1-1	CASSGQSDTEAFF
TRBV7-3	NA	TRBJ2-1	CASSSRAGTSGYNEQFF
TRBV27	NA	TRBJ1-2	CASSLGRTYGYTF
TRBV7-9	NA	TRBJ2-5	CASSPLRGQYF
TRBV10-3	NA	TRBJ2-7	CAIRDSGRSSYEQYF
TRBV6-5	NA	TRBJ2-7	CASSRAGTEGYEQYF
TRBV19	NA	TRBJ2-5	CASSAQGPLYF
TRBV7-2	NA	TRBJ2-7	CASSFGTRGTYEQYF
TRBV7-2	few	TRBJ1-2	CASSFQGAGGYTF
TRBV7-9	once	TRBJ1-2	CASSPGTGGPYGYTF
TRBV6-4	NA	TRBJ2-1	CASSEEMAVTGGNEQFF
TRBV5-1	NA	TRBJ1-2	CASRTDRASGYTF